This record concerns one T cell receptor beta chain sequence. In this sample, this clonotype turned up a few times. No cognate antigen has been identified for it. Base qualities are missing; no much larger clone stands one base away. The donors were 40 or so Caucasian individuals from Russia, aged roughly 6 to 90 years, who were systemically healthy. Roughly 11 milliliters of peripheral blood were drawn from each donor into EDTA-treated Vacutainer tubes. Ficoll-Paque density-gradient centrifugation was used to isolate PBMCs, with at least 6 million per sample. Trizol reagent was used to extract total RNA from the PBMCs, yielding at least 6 micrograms per sample. For every donor, an aliquot of PBMCs went through flow cytometry to measure the percentages of naive CD45RAhigh/CD27high T cells. The source of the sample is a study of blood T cells in healthy people across ages (dated by TCRdb to between 2014 and 2016). Some background on the complete study: Template switching captured roughly one uniquely barcoded TCR beta cDNA molecule per two T cells in model experiments. Donors of different ages were randomly distributed across sequencing lanes to avoid experimental bias. Age-related changes in TCR beta repertoire diversity were measured in the study by deep sequencing normalized with unique cDNA molecular identifiers. Using the same blood draw, the study looked at two additional independent replicas of 1 million unique cDNA reads for two donors, one aged 18 to 30 and the other aged 80 or older. Donors were grouped into four age groups: young (average approximately 16 years), middle-aged (around 39), aged (around 66) and long-lived (just over 80).

Libraries were constructed by 5' RACE. The listed sequencing device is Illumina HiSeq 2500. A second PCR of about 6 to 12 cycles was performed with a sample-barcoded 5' primer and a J-beta primer mix. A template-switch 5' adaptor carrying 12 random nucleotides introduced a unique molecular identifier onto each TCR beta cDNA molecule. Each sample yielded at least 3 million CDR3-containing paired-end reads. First-strand cDNA was synthesized from all RNA with the Mint cDNA synthesis kit, primed by a TRBC-specific oligonucleotide. Following uracil-DNA glycosylase treatment, a first 18-cycle PCR with universal primers M1SS and BC2_uni_R was performed on all cDNA. As for how the authors treated the data: Each sample was normalized by randomly selecting 1 million high-quality reads, each carrying a distinct molecular identifier. Reads sharing molecular identifiers were discarded rather than binned into consensus sequences. CDR3 identification, clonotype clustering and error correction used MiTCR with a Q25 quality threshold and the strictest error-elimination algorithm. A nonparametric unseen species model with Euler transformation was used to estimate lower-bound total TCR beta diversity. Using fastp at Q25 and MiXCR, TCRdb reprocessed the public reads and kept productive beta chains. CDR3 protein sequences are deduplicated, and each keeps its most common genes and DNA. None of the V and J calls come from the authors' own analysis; TCRdb made them. The sample table shows 800,000 to 950,000 distinct CDR3 sequences, and about 36% are seen once. The ten largest clones add up to around 13% of the sample.

Points the paper makes about the study in general: Estimates of total diversity based on one million sequenced T cells were considered lower bounds and underestimates. As age increased, observed TCR beta diversity per million T cells dropped in a roughly linear way, and a significant reduction was already evident by age 40. Observed TCR beta diversity correlated strongly with the percentage of naive T cells measured by flow cytometry. The long-lived group showed more naive CD4+ T cells, fewer expanded clones and increased TCR diversity than the aged group, suggesting age selection. Bulk unsorted PBMC profiling prevented conclusive comparison of naive and antigen-experienced compartments. Donor CMV infection status was unknown, potentially confounding age-related changes in expanded clonotypes.

CDR1 and CDR2 are drawn from the germline V gene: SQVTM, ANQGSEA. The CDR3, from cysteine to phenylalanine, totals 14 residues. Kept here is only the CDR3 DNA, which spans 42 bases and is read in frame from base 1. The V end gives up 1 base and the J end 6 bases, leaving 6 bases in the junction not matched to a gene. The receptor comes from a young man in good health. The chain joins TRBV29-1 to TRBJ1-2; TRBD1 matches 9 bases in the middle. Material: blood. The CDR3 region has the sequence CSVEVGQGIDGYTF. In nucleotides, the sequence is TGCAGCGTTGAAGTTGGACAGGGGATCGATGGCTACACCTTC.